These 5 T cell receptor beta chains were sequenced from one sample in a study of radiation and T cells in renal cell carcinoma. The table came from immunoSEQ multiplex PCR; TCRdb's copy has only in-frame clones and leaves some out. The sample consists of about 130,000 clones, 70% to 90% of them appearing once. The sample's time point: baseline pretreatment blood. The treatment is: 15 Gy SBRT to primary tumor, nephrectomy 4 weeks later. The sample consisted of blood, taken from a patient whose treatment included radiotherapy and nephrectomy. All receptors derive from a woman between 50 and 59 years old with renal cell carcinoma.

The chain recombines TRBV9 with TRBJ2-5; either TRBD1 or TRBD2 may fit D (7 bases each). Trimming removed 2 bases from V and 0 bases from J, with 11 bases in between. The germline gives CDR1 SGDLS, CDR2 YYNGEE. The CDR3 has 15 amino acids. The CDR3 loop is CASSVRGGYQETQYF. The CDR3 bases are TGTGCCAGCAGCGTCAGGGGGGGATACCAAGAGACCCAGTACTTC.

The chain links TRBV7-3 to TRBJ2-3; 8 nucleotides line up with TRBD1. The trim removed 5 bases at V and 0 bases at J, leaving 7 bases unmatched. Germline V gene data show CDR1 as SGHTA and CDR2 as FQGTGA. CDR3 size: 16 residues. The CDR3: CASSLQGASSTDTQYF. The CDR3, as DNA: TGTGCCAGCAGCCTCCAGGGGGCCTCTAGCACAGATACGCAGTATTTT.

The chain recombines TRBV6-1 with TRBJ1-4; TRBD1 agrees at 9 bases. V shed 6 bases, J shed 4 bases, and the junction held 6 bases outside the gene matches. The germline V gene has CDR1 MNHNS and CDR2 SASEGT. The CDR3 is 15 residues long. This CDR3 reads CASRVQGQGNEKLFF. The DNA for the CDR3 is TGTGCCAGCAGGGTCCAGGGACAGGGTAATGAAAAACTGTTTTTT.

This chain links TRBV30 with TRBJ2-2, with TRBD2 matching 7 bases. The germline CDR1 and CDR2 sequences are GTSNPN and SVGIG (reference sequence). The CDR3 is 15 residues long. V was clipped by 0 bases and J by 5 bases; unmatched bases: 6. The CDR3 region is CAWSVLGGWTGELFF. For the CDR3, the DNA is TGTGCCTGGAGTGTCCTCGGGGGGTGGACCGGGGAGCTGTTTTTT.

This sequence joins TRBV19 and TRBJ1-5, with D unclear. The length of the CDR3 is 15 residues. V lost 4 bases and J lost 3, with 13 bases in between. The germline V gene has CDR1 LNHDA and CDR2 SQIVND (reference sequence). Here the CDR3 DNA reads TGTGCCAGTAGTACTGGCGTCAGATCCAATCAGCCCCAGCATTTT. Translated: CASSTGVRSNQPQHF.